The present TCR beta chain was sequenced within a study of T cells in Graves' hyperthyroidism and ophthalmopathy. This clonotype was detected many times. The antigen is unknown. From RNA transcripts, TCR beta CDR3 regions were amplified. Initially, a first-round RT-PCR of the TCR CDR3 employed the HTBI primer set. MiXCR, run by TCRdb on the multiplex PCR reads, gives a single entry per CDR3 protein. This table holds hundreds of thousands of distinct CDR3 sequences, roughly 17% found once. Study-level points and caveats: By a 13 V-J model, ophthalmopathy was set apart from stable hyperthyroidism. Expanded thyroid clonotypes (above 0.001) were mostly also found in blood.

Germline V gene lookup returns CDR1 MNHNS and CDR2 SASEGT. The CDR3 sequence is 13 residues long. V was pared by 10 bases and J by 3 bases, with 7 bases of the junction left unmatched. The sample consisted of blood. The chain couples TRBV6-1 to TRBJ1-1; TRBD1 matches at 8 bases. This receptor was identified in a woman aged 18 to 35 with Graves' hyperthyroidism. As DNA, the CDR3 is TGTGCCACGGACAGGGAGGGGTACACTGAAGCTTTCTTT. This encodes CATDREGYTEAFF.